The T cell receptor beta chain under discussion was sequenced for a study of T cell repertoires in cytomegalovirus infection. Study-level information: HLA-B-restricted CMV epitopes that are well studied, plus recently identified HLA-C-restricted ones, were used by the study. It was the public TCR beta signatures that indicated both CMV infection and matching HLA type. Overall study results and limits: Summed frequency of shared TCR beta families picked out CMV carriers who also had the relevant HLA. The study found HLA-C-restricted CMV-specific TCR beta clonotypes dominating the ex vivo response.

TCRdb reprocessed the reads via MiXCR and lists one record per CDR3 protein. Here the sample spans roughly 220,000 distinct CDR3 sequences, about 39% being singletons. CDR1 is SGHTA and CDR2 is FQGNSA in the germline V gene. There are 12 residues in the CDR3. About this clonotype: The target antigen is unknown. A read error may produce the germline difference seen at one junction end.

Material: CD8+ T cells from cultured PBMCs, obtained from culture after CMV antigen stimulation. The rearrangement joins TRBV7-2 to TRBJ2-3, with D possibly being TRBD2 (6 bases). The sequence was obtained from a human donor in good health (CMV status not recorded). Some clones in this sample may be carry-over from other donors' samples. CDR3 sequence (DNA): TGTGCCAGCAGCTTAGCGACTAGAGATTGGAATTTT. This gives the protein CASSLATRDWNF.